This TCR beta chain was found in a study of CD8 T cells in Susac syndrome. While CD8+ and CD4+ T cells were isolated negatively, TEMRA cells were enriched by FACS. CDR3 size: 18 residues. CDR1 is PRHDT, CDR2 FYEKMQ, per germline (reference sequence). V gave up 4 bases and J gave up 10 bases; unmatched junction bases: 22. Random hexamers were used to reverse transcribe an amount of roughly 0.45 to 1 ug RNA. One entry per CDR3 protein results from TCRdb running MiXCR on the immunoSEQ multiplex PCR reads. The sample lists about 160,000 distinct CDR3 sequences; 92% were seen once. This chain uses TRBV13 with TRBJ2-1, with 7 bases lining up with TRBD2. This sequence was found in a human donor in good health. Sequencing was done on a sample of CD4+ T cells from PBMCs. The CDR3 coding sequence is TGTGCCAGCAGCTCATCTCCGTCCGGGGGACTAACTACCTGGGAGCAGTTCTTC. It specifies CASSSSPSGGLTTWEQFF.